These 17 T cell receptor beta chains were sequenced from one sample in a study of human T cells and chemical hapten exposure (dated by TCRdb to about 2021). The time point label on this specimen signifies: patch test 1, 2 weeks after DPC sensitization. This specimen's treatment or condition label, per the study, means: therapeutic diphenylcyclopropenone sensitization with weekly scalp DPC. The method behind the library was RACE. Sequencing was performed on a NextSeq 500. TCRdb redid the processing of the public reads, applying fastp at Q25 and MiXCR, and retained in-frame beta chains. Entries that share a CDR3 protein sequence are merged under the most common genes and DNA. Recorded for this sample are more than 150,000 distinct CDR3 sequences; approximately 14% of them occurred a single time. The top ten clones comprise 1.7% of the sample. This specimen was whole blood, taken in connection with sensitization to the hapten diphenylcyclopropenone (DPC). Receptor source: a woman aged 25 to 39 with alopecia areata. Some clones in this sample may be carry-over from other donors' samples.

This clonotype has only a few counts. The chain links TRBV28 to TRBJ2-7; possibly TRBD1 for D (5 bases). The CDR3 is 13 amino acids. Trimming pared 8 bases from V and 2 bases from J, leaving 13 bases between. Germline V gene sequence: CDR1 MDHEN, CDR2 SYDVKM. CDR3 protein: CASFGQGTYEQYF. CDR3 bases: TGTGCCAGCTTCGGGCAGGGAACCTACGAGCAGTACTTC.

There are a few counts of this clonotype. The chain joins TRBV20-1 to TRBJ2-5, with a weak D call TRBD2 (6 bases). Germline V gene data show CDR1 as DFQATT and CDR2 as SNEGSKA (reference sequence). Trimming cost V 3 bases and J 3 bases, with 14 bases left between them. This CDR3 has 14 residues. The CDR3 spells CSASPRGGKETQYF. CDR3 sequence (DNA): TGCAGTGCTAGTCCACGGGGCGGGAAAGAGACCCAGTACTTC.

This chain connects TRBV27 to TRBJ1-5, with D maybe TRBD1 (6 bases). V lost 6 bases and J 7 bases, leaving 22 bases between the germline ends. The germline gives CDR1 MNHEY, CDR2 SMNVEV (reference sequence). There are 16 residues in the CDR3. CDR3: CASSSREGGSWQPQHF. The CDR3 DNA follows: TGTGCCAGCAGCTCCCGGGAGGGGGGTTCGTGGCAGCCCCAGCATTTT.

The chain joins TRBV20-1 to TRBJ2-7; the D gene is possibly TRBD1 (5 bases). Germline CDR1 is DFQATT and CDR2 is SNEGSKA (reference sequence). Deletions cut 0 bases from V and 3 bases from J, with 9 bases between. This CDR3 has 13 amino acids. The CDR3 DNA is TGCAGTGCTAGAGACGGGCAGGGCTACGAGCAGTACTTC. Translating it yields CSARDGQGYEQYF.

This chain connects TRBV19 to TRBJ2-3; 7 nucleotides line up with TRBD2. This CDR3 is 17 amino acids long. With 3 bases clipped from V and 0 bases from J, the junction kept 9 bases outside the gene matches. Germline-derived CDR1 and CDR2 are LNHDA and SQIVND (reference sequence). Here the CDR3 reads CASSIRSAGASTDTQYF. The CDR3 DNA reads as TGTGCCAGTAGTATCCGATCTGCGGGAGCTAGCACAGATACGCAGTATTTT.

This clonotype was observed at least ten times. The chain links TRBV20-1 to TRBJ1-1, with D perhaps TRBD1 (5 bases). Germline CDR1 is DFQATT and CDR2 is SNEGSKA (reference sequence). Between the trimmed V and J ends, which lost 8 bases and 0 bases, there was a span of 16 bases. The CDR3 covers 14 residues. The CDR3 protein is CSKLAWGLNTEAFF. CDR3 in DNA: TGCAGTAAGCTAGCTTGGGGACTGAACACTGAAGCTTTCTTT.

This clonotype came up a few times. The CDR3 nucleotides are TGCAGCGTTGAAGGCGGGATTTATGGCTACACCTTC. Translated, it gives CSVEGGIYGYTF. This chain links TRBV29-1 with TRBJ1-2; D gene ambiguous. Germline CDR1 SQVTM, CDR2 ANQGSEA. The CDR3 has 12 amino acids. V was pared by 1 base and J by 5 bases, with 8 bases between.

The sample holds a few counts of this clonotype. This chain uses TRBV27 with TRBJ1-4; TRBD1 might be the D (5 bases). CDR1 is MNHEY and CDR2 is SMNVEV in the germline V gene (reference sequence). V was clipped by 2 bases and J by 8 bases, with 15 bases between them. There are 15 residues in the CDR3. The CDR3 region has the DNA TGTGCCAGCAGTTTAGTTACGGGGCGTGGAGAAAAACTGTTTTTT. This sequence encodes CASSLVTGRGEKLFF.

The rearrangement joins TRBV28 to TRBJ2-7; D gene ambiguous. The germline gives CDR1 MDHEN, CDR2 SYDVKM. This CDR3 comprises 12 residues. Trimming removed 6 bases from V and 5 bases from J, with 11 bases in between. In DNA, the CDR3 is TGTGCCAGCAGCCTTGTAGGCCACGAGCAGTACTTC. Protein product: CASSLVGHEQYF.

There are a few counts of this clonotype. The chain recombines TRBV28 with TRBJ2-1; 7 bases line up with TRBD2. Trimming removed 2 bases from V and 0 bases from J; junction bases left unmatched: 4. Germline CDR1 is MDHEN and CDR2 is SYDVKM. The CDR3 has 16 amino acids. This CDR3 is CASSLPRGSSYNEQFF. DNA of the CDR3: TGTGCCAGCAGTTTACCGCGCGGGAGCTCCTACAATGAGCAGTTCTTC.

This clonotype was seen only a few times. This chain joins TRBV29-1 and TRBJ2-1, with 9 bases fitting TRBD2. The V gene's germline CDR1 is SQVTM and CDR2 ANQGSEA. This CDR3 has 16 amino acids. The J segment lost 3 bases and the V segment lost 1 base, leaving 7 bases of the junction unmatched. Here the CDR3 DNA reads TGCAGCGTTGAAGTTCGTAGCGGGGGAAACTACAATGAGCAGTTCTTC. Residues: CSVEVRSGGNYNEQFF.

This clonotype was counted only a few times. V and J are TRBV20-1 and TRBJ1-2; no reliable D call. The germline V gene has CDR1 DFQATT and CDR2 SNEGSKA (reference sequence). The germline V and J ends were trimmed by 1 base and 3 bases, with 15 bases remaining between them. The CDR3 has 15 amino acids. The CDR3 nucleotides are TGCAGTGCTAGAGTGTCCGGGCTGGAGCACTATGGCTACACCTTC. As protein: CSARVSGLEHYGYTF.

The chain combines TRBV20-1 with TRBJ2-7; 9 bases agree with TRBD2. CDR3 length: 16 amino acids. V gave up 2 bases and J gave up 6 bases; unmatched junction bases: 14. Germline V lookup: CDR1 DFQATT, CDR2 SNEGSKA (reference sequence). The CDR3 coding sequence is TGCAGTGCTAGAACCCCGGGACTAGCTAGGGTGGGCGAGCAGTACTTC. This gives the protein CSARTPGLARVGEQYF.

This clonotype has a count of ten or more. This chain connects TRBV12-3 or TRBV12-4 to TRBJ1-5; TRBD1 matches 8 bases. The CDR3 length is 14 residues. Trimming took 2 bases from V and 11 from J; bases not matched to a gene: 8. CDR3 bases: TGTGCCAGCAGTTTAAGACAGGGGTTTATGGCCCAGCATTTT. It is translated as CASSLRQGFMAQHF.

This clonotype was observed many times. The chain couples TRBV7-2 to TRBJ2-3; D is undetermined. The V and J ends lost 0 bases and 8 bases respectively, with 6 bases between them. Looked up from germline, CDR1 is SGHTA and CDR2 is FQGNSA. This CDR3 is 12 amino acids long. Written as DNA, the CDR3 is TGTGCCAGCAGCTTAGCGTCGGGTACGCAGTATTTT. Its protein is CASSLASGTQYF.

The genes are TRBV7-9 and TRBJ2-1; TRBD2 aligns across 15 bases. The junction had 16 bases not matched to a gene; V was cut back by 6 bases and J by 7 bases. The CDR3 runs 19 residues. Germline CDR1 SEHNR, CDR2 FQNEAQ (reference sequence). As DNA, the CDR3 is TGTGCCAGCAGACCTCGGGGAGGACTAGCGGGAGGGAGCGGTAATGAGCAGTTCTTC. It encodes CASRPRGGLAGGSGNEQFF. Combining the CDR3 with reference TRBV7-9 and TRBJ2-1 gives the whole variable domain DTGVSQNPRHKITKRGQNVTFRCDPISEHNRLYWYRQTLGQGPEFLTYFQNEAQLEKSRLLSDRFSAERPKGSFSTLEIQRTEQGDSAMYLCASRPRGGLAGGSGNEQFFGPGTRLTVL.

This clonotype was observed a few times. The chain recombines TRBV4-3 with TRBJ2-3; 11 bases are a match to TRBD1. The CDR3 has 17 residues. Germline values: CDR1 LGHNA, CDR2 YSLEER. Trimming cost V 3 bases and J 4 bases; bases outside gene matches: 9. CDR3 in DNA: TGCGCCAGCAGCCATGACGCCGGGACAGGGGGTTCAGATACGCAGTATTTT. Translating it yields CASSHDAGTGGSDTQYF.